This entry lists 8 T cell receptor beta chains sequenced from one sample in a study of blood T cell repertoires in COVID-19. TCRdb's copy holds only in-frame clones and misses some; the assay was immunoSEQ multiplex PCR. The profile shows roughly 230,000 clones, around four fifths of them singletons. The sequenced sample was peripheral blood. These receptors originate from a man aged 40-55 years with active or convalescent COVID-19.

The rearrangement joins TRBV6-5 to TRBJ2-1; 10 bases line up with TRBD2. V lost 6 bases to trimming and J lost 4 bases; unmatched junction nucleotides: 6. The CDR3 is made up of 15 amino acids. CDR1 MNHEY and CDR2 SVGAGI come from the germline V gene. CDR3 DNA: TGTGCCAGCAGGACGCTAGCGGGAGCATACAATGAGCAGTTCTTC. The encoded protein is CASRTLAGAYNEQFF.

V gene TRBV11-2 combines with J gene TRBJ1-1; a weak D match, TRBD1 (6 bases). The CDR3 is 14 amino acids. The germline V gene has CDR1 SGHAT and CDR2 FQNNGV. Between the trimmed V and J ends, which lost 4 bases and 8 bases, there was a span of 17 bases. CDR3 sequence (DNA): TGTGCCAGCAGCTCCTCACGGGGGGGGCTGGAAGCTTTCTTT. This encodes CASSSSRGGLEAFF.

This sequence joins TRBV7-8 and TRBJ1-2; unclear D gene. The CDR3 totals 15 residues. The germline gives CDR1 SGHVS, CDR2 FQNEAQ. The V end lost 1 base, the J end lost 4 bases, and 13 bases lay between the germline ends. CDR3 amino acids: CASSLGERVGYGYTF. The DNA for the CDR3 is TGTGCCAGCAGCTTAGGGGAGAGGGTTGGCTATGGCTACACCTTC.

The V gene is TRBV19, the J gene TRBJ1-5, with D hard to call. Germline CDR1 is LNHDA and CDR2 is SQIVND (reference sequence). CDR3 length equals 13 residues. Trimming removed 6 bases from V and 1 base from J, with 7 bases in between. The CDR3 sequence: CASRPGSNQPQHF. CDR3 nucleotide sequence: TGTGCCAGTAGACCGGGAAGCAATCAGCCCCAGCATTTT.

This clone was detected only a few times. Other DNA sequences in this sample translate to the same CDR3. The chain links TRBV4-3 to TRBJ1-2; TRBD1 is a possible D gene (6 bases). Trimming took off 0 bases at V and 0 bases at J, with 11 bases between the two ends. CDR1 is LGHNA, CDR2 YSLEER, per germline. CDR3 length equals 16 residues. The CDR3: CASSQDTDSTNYGYTF. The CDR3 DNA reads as TGCGCCAGCAGCCAAGATACGGACAGCACTAACTATGGCTACACCTTC.

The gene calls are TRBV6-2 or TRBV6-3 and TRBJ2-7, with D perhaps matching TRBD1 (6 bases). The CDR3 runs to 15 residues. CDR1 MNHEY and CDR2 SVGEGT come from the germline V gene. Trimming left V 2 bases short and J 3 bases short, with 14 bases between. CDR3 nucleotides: TGTGCCAGCAGTTACACCGGGACAAAAAACTACGAGCAGTACTTC. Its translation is CASSYTGTKNYEQYF.

CDR3 sequence reads: CASSLERRSTNQPQHF. The CDR3 bases are TGTGCCAGCAGCTTGGAACGGAGAAGTACTAATCAGCCCCAGCATTTT. The chain couples TRBV5-8 to TRBJ1-5; D unclear. Germline assignment: CDR1 SGHTS and CDR2 YDEGEE. The CDR3 covers 16 residues. V was clipped by 0 bases and J by 4 bases, with 14 bases between them.

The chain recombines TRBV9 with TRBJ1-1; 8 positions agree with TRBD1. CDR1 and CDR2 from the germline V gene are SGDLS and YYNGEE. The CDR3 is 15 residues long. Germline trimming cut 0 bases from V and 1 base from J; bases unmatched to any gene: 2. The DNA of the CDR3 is TGTGCCAGCAGCGTAGGGGGGACAGGGAACACTGAAGCTTTCTTT. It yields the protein CASSVGGTGNTEAFF.